This TCR beta chain is drawn from a study of human T cells and chemical hapten exposure. Turning to the study itself: Per-sample variation in TCR yield stemmed mainly from small pooled library volume differences.

About this clonotype: Its matching antigen is unknown.

CDR1 and CDR2 from the germline V gene are SQVTM and ANQGSEA. This CDR3 region has 12 residues. V was pared by 3 bases and J by 1 base, with 5 bases between. The template was total RNA from unfractionated whole blood. Study-wide results and limits: Among TCRs, those above 1 in 1000 frequency were unaffected by DPC sensitization.

During construction of the library, unique molecular identifiers were attached to individual cDNA molecules for quantitative, reproducible TCR counting. Per the study methods: Across samples, TCR counts had a median of roughly 96,000 and ranged from roughly 23,224 to 690,600. TCRdb analysed the reads with MiXCR anew, one entry per CDR3 protein. TCRdb's processing, not the authors', yielded these V and J calls. The sample has 300 or so distinct CDR3 sequences, 54% seen once. Sequencing input: whole blood. The origin of this receptor is a human donor who had alopecia or was a healthy volunteer (not recorded which). Some clones in this sample may be carry-over from other donors' samples. This table probably holds off-target reads from a library built for another chain. This chain links TRBV29-1 with TRBJ2-3; D gene uncertain. CDR3 sequence reads: CSVDRGTDTQYF. The CDR3 DNA reads as TGCAGCGTTGATAGGGGCACAGATACGCAGTATTTT.